This TCR beta chain came from a study of T cell responses to AZD1222 COVID-19 vaccine. Study observations and caveats: There were vaccine-associated CD4 TCRs across spike, dominant at 160-218 and 743-854.

Profiling relied on immunoSEQ multiplex PCR, and the TCRdb table lists in-frame clones only, not all of them. The table lists about 110,000 clones, approximately 88% of them singletons. With regard to this clone: Its specificity is unknown.

This TCR came from an adult who received the AZD1222 COVID-19 vaccine. The starting material was peripheral blood, obtained 28 days after the second AZD1222 dose.

This CDR3 is CASPGGTGTPSGNTIYF. The CDR3 DNA reads as TGTGCCAGCCCTGGGGGGACAGGGACCCCCTCTGGAAACACCATATATTTT. This chain joins TRBV7-7 and TRBJ1-3; 9 nucleotides agree with TRBD1. This CDR3 region has 17 residues. V shed 8 bases, J shed 0 bases, and the junction held 11 bases outside the gene matches. Looked up from germline, CDR1 is SSHAT and CDR2 is FNYEAQ (reference sequence).